This TCR beta chain derives from a study of breast tumors, draining lymph nodes, adjacent tissues. In germline, CDR1 is SNHLY, CDR2 FYNNEI. The V segment lost 6 bases and the J segment 7 bases; nucleotides outside the gene matches: 8. The CDR3 consists of 15 residues. Each CDR3 protein gets one entry after TCRdb re-called the multiplex PCR reads with MiXCR. The sample contains more than 200,000 distinct CDR3 sequences, approximately 31% of which appear only once. Study conclusions and caveats: Tumor repertoires ranked between lymph nodes and nontumor tissue in diversity, with V and J gene preferences.

As regards this clonotype: Its antigen is not known.

Breast cancer patients provided tissue from their axillary draining lymph nodes. The sequence was obtained from a female donor with breast cancer. Some clones in this sample may be carry-over from other donors' samples. The material sequenced was axillary lymph node tissue. This sequence joins TRBV2 and TRBJ1-5, with 11 bases identical to TRBD1. CDR3 nucleotides: TGTGCCAGCAGCTCGGGACAGGGGGGGAGACAGCCCCAGCATTTT. Its translation is CASSSGQGGRQPQHF.